The clone carrying this TCR beta chain was seen many times. This record comes from a study of T cells in Graves' hyperthyroidism and ophthalmopathy. Study-level background: Peripheral blood collection took place at initial diagnosis, before any treatment.

The study excluded patients with uncontrolled infection, other autoimmune disease, pregnancy or lactation. The CDR3 covers 14 residues. V shed 6 bases, J shed 5 bases, and the junction held 4 bases outside the gene matches. Amplification of TCR beta CDR3 regions was performed using RNA transcripts as template. Primed by the HTBI set, a first-round RT-PCR was run on the TCR CDR3. TCRdb processed the multiplex PCR reads anew with MiXCR; each CDR3 protein has one entry. The sample has about half a million distinct CDR3 sequences; around 24% are singletons. The chain has TRBV12-3 or TRBV12-4 and TRBJ2-2, with 9 bases that match TRBD1. Sequences were obtained from blood. This TCR derives from a woman aged 25 to 39 with Graves' ophthalmopathy. In DNA form, the CDR3 reads TGTGCCAGCAGATTCGGGACAGGGACCGGGGAGCTGTTTTTT. This gives the protein CASRFGTGTGELFF.